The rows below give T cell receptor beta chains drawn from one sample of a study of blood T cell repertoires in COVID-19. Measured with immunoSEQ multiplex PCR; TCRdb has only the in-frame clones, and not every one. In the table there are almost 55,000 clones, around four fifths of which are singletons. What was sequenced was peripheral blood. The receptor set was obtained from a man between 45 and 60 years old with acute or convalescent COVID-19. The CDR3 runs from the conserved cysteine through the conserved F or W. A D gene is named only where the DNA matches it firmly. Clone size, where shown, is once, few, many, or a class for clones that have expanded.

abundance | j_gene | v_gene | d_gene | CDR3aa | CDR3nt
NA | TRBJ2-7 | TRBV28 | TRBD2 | CASSLWEDRLAGVYEQYF | TGTGCCAGCAGTTTATGGGAGGATAGACTAGCGGGAGTCTACGAGCAGTACTTC
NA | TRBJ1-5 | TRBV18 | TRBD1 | CASSPGTGDQPQHF | TGTGCCAGCTCACCGGGGACAGGGGATCAGCCCCAGCATTTT
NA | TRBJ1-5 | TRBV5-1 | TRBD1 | CASSLEGQGTQPQHF | TGCGCCAGCAGCTTGGAGGGACAGGGAACGCAGCCCCAGCATTTT
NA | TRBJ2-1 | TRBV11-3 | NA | CASSPTRAGNEQFF | TGTGCCAGCAGCCCGACTAGAGCTGGCAATGAGCAGTTCTTC
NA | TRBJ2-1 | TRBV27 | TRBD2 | CASSSLTSGRANEQFF | TGTGCCAGCAGTTCTCTGACTAGCGGGAGGGCCAATGAGCAGTTCTTC
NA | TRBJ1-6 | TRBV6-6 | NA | CASSYSSSSYNSPLHF | TGTGCCAGCAGTTACTCGTCGAGCTCCTATAATTCACCCCTCCACTTT
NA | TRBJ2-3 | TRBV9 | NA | CASSQGGDTQYF | TGTGCCAGCAGCCAGGGAGGAGATACGCAGTATTTT
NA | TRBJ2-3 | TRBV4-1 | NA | CASSQVSADATQYF | TGCGCCAGCAGCCAAGTCTCGGCGGATGCTACGCAGTATTTT
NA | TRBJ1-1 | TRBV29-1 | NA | CSVEGWTLGSTEAFF | TGCAGCGTTGAAGGGTGGACTTTGGGTAGTACTGAAGCTTTCTTT
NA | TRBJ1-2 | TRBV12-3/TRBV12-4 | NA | CASSLMGGYTF | TGTGCCAGCAGTTTAATGGGCGGCTACACCTTC
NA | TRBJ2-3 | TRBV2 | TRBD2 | CASSSTRLAATDTQYF | TGTGCCAGCAGTTCGACCAGACTAGCGGCCACAGATACGCAGTATTTT
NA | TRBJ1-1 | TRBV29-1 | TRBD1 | CSASGTVFTEAFF | TGCAGCGCCTCCGGGACAGTATTCACTGAAGCTTTCTTT
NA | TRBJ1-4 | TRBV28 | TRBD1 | CASSLGQEAAKLFF | TGTGCCAGCAGTCTGGGACAGGAGGCGGCAAAACTGTTTTTT
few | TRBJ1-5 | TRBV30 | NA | CAWSEQGRNQPQHF | TGTGCCTGGAGTGAACAGGGACGCAATCAGCCCCAGCATTTT
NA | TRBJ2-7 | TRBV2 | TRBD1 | CASSERGQRFYEQYF | TGTGCCAGCAGTGAACGGGGACAGCGGTTCTACGAGCAGTACTTC
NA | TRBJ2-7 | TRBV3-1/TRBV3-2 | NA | CASSQEHVTYEQYF | TGTGCCAGCAGCCAAGAACACGTTACCTACGAGCAGTACTTC
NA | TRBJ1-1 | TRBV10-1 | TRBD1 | CASSVRGQDPAFF | TGCGCCAGCAGCGTCCGGGGACAGGATCCAGCTTTCTTT
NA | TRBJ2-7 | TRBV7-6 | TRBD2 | CASSLGRGGGTYEQYF | TGTGCCAGCAGCTTAGGGAGGGGCGGGGGTACCTACGAGCAGTACTTC
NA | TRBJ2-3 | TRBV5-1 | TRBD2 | CASSPGLAEDTQYF | TGCGCCAGCAGCCCGGGACTAGCGGAAGATACGCAGTATTTT
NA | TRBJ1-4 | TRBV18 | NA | CASSPPAQGGEKLFF | TGTGCCAGCTCACCACCAGCGCAGGGCGGTGAAAAACTGTTTTTT
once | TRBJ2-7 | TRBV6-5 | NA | CASSYSQGYEQYF | TGTGCCAGCAGTTACTCGCAGGGCTACGAGCAGTACTTC
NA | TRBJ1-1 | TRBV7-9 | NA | CASSLVGGEAFF | TGTGCCAGCAGCTTGGTCGGGGGTGAAGCTTTCTTT
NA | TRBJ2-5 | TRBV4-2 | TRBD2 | CASSQDLGSASGRKGETQYF | TGTGCCAGCAGCCAAGATTTGGGGTCCGCTAGCGGGAGGAAAGGGGAGACCCAGTACTTC
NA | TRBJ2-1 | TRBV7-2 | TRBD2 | CASSLGLAGVYEQFF | TGTGCCAGCAGCTTAGGACTAGCGGGAGTATATGAGCAGTTCTTC
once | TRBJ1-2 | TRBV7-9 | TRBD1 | CASSSQGALGYGYTF | TGTGCCAGCAGCTCACAGGGGGCGTTGGGCTATGGCTACACCTTC
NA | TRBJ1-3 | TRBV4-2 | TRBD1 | CASSQEPQGYSGNTIYF | TGTGCCAGCAGCCAAGAACCACAGGGGTACTCTGGAAACACCATATATTTT
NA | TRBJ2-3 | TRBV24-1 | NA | CATSDPSGTSTDTQYF | TGTGCCACCAGTGACCCCTCCGGGACAAGCACAGATACGCAGTATTTT
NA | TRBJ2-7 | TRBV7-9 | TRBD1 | CASSVTGERAYEQYF | TGTGCCAGCAGCGTTACAGGGGAAAGGGCCTACGAGCAGTACTTC
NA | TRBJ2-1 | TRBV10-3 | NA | CAISESFAGSRGEQFF | TGTGCCATCAGTGAGTCGTTTGCAGGGTCCAGGGGTGAGCAGTTCTTC
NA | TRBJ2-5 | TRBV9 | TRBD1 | CASSVETGSHQETQYF | TGTGCCAGCAGCGTAGAGACAGGGAGCCATCAAGAGACCCAGTACTTC
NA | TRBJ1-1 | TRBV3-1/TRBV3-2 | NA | CASSQGKPPLKAFF | TGTGCCAGCAGCCAAGGAAAGCCCCCCTTAAAAGCTTTCTTT
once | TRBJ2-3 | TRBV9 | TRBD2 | CASSVGLATDTQYF | TGTGCCAGCAGCGTAGGACTAGCTACAGATACGCAGTATTTT
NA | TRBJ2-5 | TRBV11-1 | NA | CASSFQAGTPTETQYF | TGTGCCAGCAGCTTCCAAGCCGGGACTCCAACAGAGACCCAGTACTTC
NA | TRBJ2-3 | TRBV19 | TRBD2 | CASSIALLAGGLTDTQYF | TGTGCCAGTAGTATAGCACTACTAGCGGGGGGCCTCACAGATACGCAGTATTTT
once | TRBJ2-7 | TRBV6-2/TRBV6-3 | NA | CASSYVSATYEQYF | TGTGCCAGCAGTTATGTTAGCGCCACCTACGAGCAGTACTTC
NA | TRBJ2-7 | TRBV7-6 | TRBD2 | CASSFSASGSEQYF | TGTGCCAGCAGCTTTTCGGCTAGCGGGTCCGAGCAGTACTTC
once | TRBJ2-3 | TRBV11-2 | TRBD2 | CASSLGLAGPGDLDTQYF | TGTGCCAGCAGCTTAGGACTAGCGGGCCCAGGGGATCTCGATACGCAGTATTTT
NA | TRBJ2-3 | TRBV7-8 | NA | CASRRGTDTQYF | TGTGCCAGTAGACGGGGCACAGATACGCAGTATTTT
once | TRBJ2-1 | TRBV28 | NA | CASGSSYNEQFF | TGTGCCAGCGGGAGTTCGTACAATGAGCAGTTCTTC
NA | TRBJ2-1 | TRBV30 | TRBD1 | CAWSTGTGHNEQFF | TGTGCCTGGAGTACGGGGACAGGCCACAATGAGCAGTTCTTC
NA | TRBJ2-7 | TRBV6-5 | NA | CASSLEPSSYEQYF | TGTGCCAGCAGTTTAGAACCGAGCTCCTACGAGCAGTACTTC
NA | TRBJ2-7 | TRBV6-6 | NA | CASIRHYRATPPYEQYF | TGTGCCAGCATTCGCCATTACAGGGCGACGCCTCCCTACGAGCAGTACTTC
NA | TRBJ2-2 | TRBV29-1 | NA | CSVGLPTGELFF | TGCAGCGTCGGACTACCCACCGGGGAGCTGTTTTTT
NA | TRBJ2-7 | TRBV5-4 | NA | CASSSAGLSYEQYF | TGTGCCAGCAGCTCCGCAGGGTTATCCTACGAGCAGTACTTC
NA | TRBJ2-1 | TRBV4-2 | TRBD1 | CASSQDLADRGFNEQFF | TGTGCCAGCAGCCAAGACCTAGCGGACAGGGGGTTCAATGAGCAGTTCTTC
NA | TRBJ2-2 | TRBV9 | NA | CASSPRVSDTGELFF | TGTGCCAGCAGCCCTCGGGTCTCTGACACCGGGGAGCTGTTTTTT
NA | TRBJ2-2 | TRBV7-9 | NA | CASRHRTNTGELFF | TGTGCCAGCAGACACCGTACAAACACCGGGGAGCTGTTTTTT
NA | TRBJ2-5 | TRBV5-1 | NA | CASSLAEVSQETQYF | TGCGCCAGCAGCTTGGCCGAGGTGTCTCAAGAGACCCAGTACTTC